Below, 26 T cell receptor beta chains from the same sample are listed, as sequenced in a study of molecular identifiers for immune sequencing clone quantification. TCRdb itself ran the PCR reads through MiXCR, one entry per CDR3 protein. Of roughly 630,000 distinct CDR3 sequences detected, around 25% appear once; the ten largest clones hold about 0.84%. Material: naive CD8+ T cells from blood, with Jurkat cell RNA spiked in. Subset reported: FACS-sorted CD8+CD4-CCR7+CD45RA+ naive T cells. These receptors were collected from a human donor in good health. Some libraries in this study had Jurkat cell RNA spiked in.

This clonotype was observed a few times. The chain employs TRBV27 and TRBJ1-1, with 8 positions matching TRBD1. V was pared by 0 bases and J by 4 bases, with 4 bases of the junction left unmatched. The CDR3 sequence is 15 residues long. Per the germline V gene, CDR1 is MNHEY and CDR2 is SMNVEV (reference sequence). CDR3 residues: CASSLSVTGGTEAFF. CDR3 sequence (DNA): TGTGCCAGCAGTTTATCGGTTACAGGGGGCACTGAAGCTTTCTTT.

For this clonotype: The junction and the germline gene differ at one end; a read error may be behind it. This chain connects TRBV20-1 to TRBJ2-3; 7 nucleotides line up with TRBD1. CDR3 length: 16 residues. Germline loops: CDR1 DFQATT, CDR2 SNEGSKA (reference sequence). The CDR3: CGARDLGTARTDTQYF. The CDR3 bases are TGCGGTGCTAGAGATTTGGGGACAGCACGCACAGATACGCAGTATTTT.

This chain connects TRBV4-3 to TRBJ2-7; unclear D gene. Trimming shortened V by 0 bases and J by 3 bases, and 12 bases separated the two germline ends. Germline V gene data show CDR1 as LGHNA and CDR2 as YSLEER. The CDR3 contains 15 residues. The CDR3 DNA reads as TGCGCCAGCAGCCAAGATCGGATTAGCTACTACGAGCAGTACTTC. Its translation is CASSQDRISYYEQYF.

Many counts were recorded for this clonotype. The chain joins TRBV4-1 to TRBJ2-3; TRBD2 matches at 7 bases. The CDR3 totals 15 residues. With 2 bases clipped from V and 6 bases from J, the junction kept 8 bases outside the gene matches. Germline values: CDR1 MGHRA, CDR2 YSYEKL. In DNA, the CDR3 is TGCGCCAGCAGCCAAATAGGTCGGGGGGACGATACGCAGTATTTT. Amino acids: CASSQIGRGDDTQYF.

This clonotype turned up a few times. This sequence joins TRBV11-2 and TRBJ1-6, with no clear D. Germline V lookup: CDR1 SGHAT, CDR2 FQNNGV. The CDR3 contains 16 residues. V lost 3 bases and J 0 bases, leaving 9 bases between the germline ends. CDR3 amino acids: CASSFGLASYNSPLHF. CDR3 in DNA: TGTGCCAGCAGCTTCGGCCTAGCCTCCTATAATTCACCCCTCCACTTT.

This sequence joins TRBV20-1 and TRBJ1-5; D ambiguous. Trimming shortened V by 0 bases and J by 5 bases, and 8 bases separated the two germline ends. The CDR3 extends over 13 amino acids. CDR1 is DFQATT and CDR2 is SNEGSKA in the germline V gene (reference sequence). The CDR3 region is CSAREVDYQPQHF. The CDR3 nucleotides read TGCAGTGCTAGAGAAGTAGATTATCAGCCCCAGCATTTT.

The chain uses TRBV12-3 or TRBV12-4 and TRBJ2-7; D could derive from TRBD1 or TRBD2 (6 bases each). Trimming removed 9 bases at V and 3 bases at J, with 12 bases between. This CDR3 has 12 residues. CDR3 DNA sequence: TGTGCCAGTAAAGAGGGGGGCTACGAGCAGTACTTC. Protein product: CASKEGGYEQYF.

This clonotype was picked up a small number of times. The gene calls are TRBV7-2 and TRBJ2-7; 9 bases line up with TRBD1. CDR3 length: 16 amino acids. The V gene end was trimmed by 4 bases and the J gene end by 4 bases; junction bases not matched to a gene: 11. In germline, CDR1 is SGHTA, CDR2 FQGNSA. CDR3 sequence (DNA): TGTGCCAGCAGCTGGTACTGGACAGGGGAGGATTACGAGCAGTACTTC. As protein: CASSWYWTGEDYEQYF.

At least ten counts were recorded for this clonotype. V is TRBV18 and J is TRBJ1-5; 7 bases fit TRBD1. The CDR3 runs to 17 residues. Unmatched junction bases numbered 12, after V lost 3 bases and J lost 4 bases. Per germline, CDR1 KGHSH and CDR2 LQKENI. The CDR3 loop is CASSPGMTGMGNQPQHF. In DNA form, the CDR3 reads TGTGCCAGCTCACCGGGAATGACAGGGATGGGAAATCAGCCCCAGCATTTT.

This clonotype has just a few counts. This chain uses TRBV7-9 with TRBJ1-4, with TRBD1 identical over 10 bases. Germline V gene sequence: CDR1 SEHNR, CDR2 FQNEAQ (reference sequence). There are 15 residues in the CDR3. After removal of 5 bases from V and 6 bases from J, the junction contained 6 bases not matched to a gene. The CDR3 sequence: CASSERTGGDEKLFF. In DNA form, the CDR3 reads TGTGCCAGCAGCGAAAGGACAGGGGGGGATGAAAAACTGTTTTTT.

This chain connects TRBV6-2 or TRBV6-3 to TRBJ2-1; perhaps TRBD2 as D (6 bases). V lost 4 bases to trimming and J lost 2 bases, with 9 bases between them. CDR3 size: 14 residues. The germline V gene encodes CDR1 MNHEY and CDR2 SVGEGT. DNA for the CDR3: TGTGCCAGCAGTTGGGAGGTCACCTACAATGAGCAGTTCTTC. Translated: CASSWEVTYNEQFF.

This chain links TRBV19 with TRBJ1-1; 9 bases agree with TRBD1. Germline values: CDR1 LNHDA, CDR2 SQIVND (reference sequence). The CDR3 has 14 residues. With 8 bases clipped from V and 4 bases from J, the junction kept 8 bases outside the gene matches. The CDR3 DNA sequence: TGTGCCAGTGAAGCCGGGACAGGGACCACTGAAGCTTTCTTT. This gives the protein CASEAGTGTTEAFF.

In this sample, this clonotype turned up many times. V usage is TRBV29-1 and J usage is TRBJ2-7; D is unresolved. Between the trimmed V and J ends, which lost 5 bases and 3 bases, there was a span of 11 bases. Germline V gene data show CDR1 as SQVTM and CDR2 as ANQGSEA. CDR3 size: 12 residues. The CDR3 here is CSVPGASYEQYF. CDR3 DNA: TGCAGCGTTCCGGGCGCGAGCTACGAGCAGTACTTC.

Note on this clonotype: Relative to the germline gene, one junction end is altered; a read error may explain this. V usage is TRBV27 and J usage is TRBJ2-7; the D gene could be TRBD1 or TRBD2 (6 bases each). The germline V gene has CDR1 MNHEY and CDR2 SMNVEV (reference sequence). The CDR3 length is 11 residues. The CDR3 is CASRRGYAQYF. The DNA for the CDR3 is TGTGCCAGCCGGAGGGGGTACGCGCAGTACTTC.

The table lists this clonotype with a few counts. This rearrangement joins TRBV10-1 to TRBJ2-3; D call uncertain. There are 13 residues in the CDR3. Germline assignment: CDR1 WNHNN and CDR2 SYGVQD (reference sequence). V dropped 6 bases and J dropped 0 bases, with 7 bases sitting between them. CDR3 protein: CASRHTSTDTQYF. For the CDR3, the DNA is TGCGCCAGCAGACATACTAGCACAGATACGCAGTATTTT.

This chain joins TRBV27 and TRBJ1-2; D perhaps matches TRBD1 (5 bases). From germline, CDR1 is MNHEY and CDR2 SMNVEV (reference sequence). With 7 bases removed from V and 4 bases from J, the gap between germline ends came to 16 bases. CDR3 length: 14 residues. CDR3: CASKPTDFLYGYTF. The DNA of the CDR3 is TGTGCCAGCAAGCCGACAGATTTTCTCTATGGCTACACCTTC.

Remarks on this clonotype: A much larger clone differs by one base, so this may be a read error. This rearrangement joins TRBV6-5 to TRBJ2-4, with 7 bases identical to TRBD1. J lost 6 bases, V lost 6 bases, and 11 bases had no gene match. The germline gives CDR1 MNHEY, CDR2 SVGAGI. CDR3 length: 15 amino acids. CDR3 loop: CASSSGTVVRNIQYF. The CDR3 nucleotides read TGTGCCAGCAGCTCCGGGACAGTGGTCAGAAACATTCAGTACTTC.

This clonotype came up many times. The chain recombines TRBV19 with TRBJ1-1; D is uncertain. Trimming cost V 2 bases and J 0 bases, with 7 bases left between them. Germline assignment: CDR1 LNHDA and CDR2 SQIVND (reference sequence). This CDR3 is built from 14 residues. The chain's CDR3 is CASSILPLNTEAFF. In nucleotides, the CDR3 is TGTGCCAGTAGTATACTTCCTCTGAACACTGAAGCTTTCTTT.

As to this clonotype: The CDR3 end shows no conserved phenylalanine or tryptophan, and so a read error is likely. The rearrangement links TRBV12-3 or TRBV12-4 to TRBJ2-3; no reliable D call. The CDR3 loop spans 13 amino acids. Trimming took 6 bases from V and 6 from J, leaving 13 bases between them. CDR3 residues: CASSTLGVDTQYL. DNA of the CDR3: TGTGCCAGCAGCACGCTAGGAGTCGATACGCAGTATCTT.

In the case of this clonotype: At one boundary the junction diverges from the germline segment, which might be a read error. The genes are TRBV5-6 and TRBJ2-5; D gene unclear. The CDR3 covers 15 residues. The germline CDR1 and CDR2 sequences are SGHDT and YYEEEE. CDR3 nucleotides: TGCGCCAGCAGCCCCCCTTGGGTCGGAGCAGAGACCCAGTACTTC. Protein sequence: CASSPPWVGAETQYF.

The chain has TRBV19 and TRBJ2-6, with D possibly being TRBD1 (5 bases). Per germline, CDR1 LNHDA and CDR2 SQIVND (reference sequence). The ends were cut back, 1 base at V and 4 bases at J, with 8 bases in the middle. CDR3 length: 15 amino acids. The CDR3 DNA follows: TGTGCCAGTAGTATAGTAGGGGCCGGGGCCAACGTCCTGACTTTC. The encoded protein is CASSIVGAGANVLTF.

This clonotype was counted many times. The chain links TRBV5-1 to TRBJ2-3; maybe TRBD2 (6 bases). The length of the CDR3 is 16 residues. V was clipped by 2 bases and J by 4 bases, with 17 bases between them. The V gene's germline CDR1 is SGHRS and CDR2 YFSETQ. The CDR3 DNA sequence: TGCGCCAGCAGCTTATTTCCGGGGGAGGTAGCAGATACGCAGTATTTT. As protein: CASSLFPGEVADTQYF.

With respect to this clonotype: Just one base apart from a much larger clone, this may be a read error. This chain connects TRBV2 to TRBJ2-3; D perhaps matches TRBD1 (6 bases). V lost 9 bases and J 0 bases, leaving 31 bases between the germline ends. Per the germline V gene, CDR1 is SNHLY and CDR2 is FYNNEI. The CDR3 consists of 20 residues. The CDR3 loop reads CASRTFIPSDDRHSTDTQYF. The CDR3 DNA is TGTGCCAGTCGGACCTTCATCCCTTCAGATGACAGGCATAGCACAGATACGCAGTATTTT.

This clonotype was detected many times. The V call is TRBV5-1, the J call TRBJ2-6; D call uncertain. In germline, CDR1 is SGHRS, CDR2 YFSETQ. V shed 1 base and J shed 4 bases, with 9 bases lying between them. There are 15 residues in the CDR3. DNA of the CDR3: TGCGCCAGCAGCTTGAAAGGGTCAGGGGCCAACGTCCTGACTTTC. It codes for CASSLKGSGANVLTF.

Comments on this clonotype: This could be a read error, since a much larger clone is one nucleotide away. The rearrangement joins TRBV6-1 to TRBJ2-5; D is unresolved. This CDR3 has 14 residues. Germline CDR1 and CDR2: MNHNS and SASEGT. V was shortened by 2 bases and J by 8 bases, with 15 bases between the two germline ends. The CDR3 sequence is CASSELVASHTQYF. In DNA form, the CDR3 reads TGTGCCAGCAGTGAATTAGTCGCGAGCCATACCCAGTACTTC.

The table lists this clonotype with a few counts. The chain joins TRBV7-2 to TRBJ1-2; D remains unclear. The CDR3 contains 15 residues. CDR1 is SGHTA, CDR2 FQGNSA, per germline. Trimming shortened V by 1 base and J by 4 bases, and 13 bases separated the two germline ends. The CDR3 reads CASSLEIVPIYGYTF. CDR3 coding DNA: TGTGCCAGCAGCTTAGAAATTGTGCCCATCTATGGCTACACCTTC.